The present entry profiles one T cell receptor (beta chain) with its context. The entry originates in a study of OX40 agonist ivuxolimab in advanced cancers. On the study more broadly: Ivuxolimab was administered intravenously to patients at 0.01 to 10 mg/kg every 2 weeks.

The CDR3 is made up of 20 amino acids. The V end was cut by 2 bases, the J end by 0 bases, with 20 bases between. Germline V gene data show CDR1 as LNHDA and CDR2 as SQIVND (reference sequence). The assay was immunoSEQ multiplex PCR, and TCRdb's table has in-frame clones only and misses some. The sample gives over 80,000 clones, about 84% of which show up once; roughly 5% is in the top ten. The chain couples TRBV19 to TRBJ1-6, with D possibly TRBD1 on 5 matching bases. This clonotype was obtained from an adult with an advanced solid tumor such as melanoma, head and neck, liver or kidney cancer. The source material was CD4+ or CD8+ T cells sorted from blood, sampled in a trial of the OX40 agonist ivuxolimab. CDR3 loop: CASSIKPAGPLSSYNSPLHF. CDR3 coding DNA: TGTGCCAGTAGTATAAAGCCAGCGGGACCGTTGAGCTCCTATAATTCACCCCTCCACTTT.